This TCR beta chain emerged from a study of lymphopenia after photon versus proton radiotherapy. Study-wide findings and caveats: Post-nadir diversity loss with photons came from oligoclonal expansion, particularly CD8+ Temra cells.

Points on this clone: The antigen is undetermined.

The table came from immunoSEQ multiplex PCR; TCRdb's copy has only in-frame clones and leaves some out. The table has 25,000 to 30,000 clones, around 85% seen once. The specimen was peripheral blood, collected from a patient treated with photon-based radiotherapy. This TCR derives from a man aged 30 to 39 with gastric cancer.

CDR3 amino acids: CASSESDDRVGAEAFF. As DNA, the CDR3 is TGTGCCAGCAGTGAATCGGATGACAGGGTCGGGGCTGAAGCTTTCTTT. The chain links TRBV25-1 to TRBJ1-1, with TRBD1 matching 7 bases. Germline values: CDR1 MGHDK, CDR2 SYGVNS. The CDR3 extends over 16 amino acids. Trimming took 1 base from V and 6 from J; bases not matched to a gene: 11. Using reference TRBV25-1 and TRBJ1-1 for the parts outside the CDR3, the full variable domain is EADIYQTPRYLVIGTGKKITLECSQTMGHDKMYWYQQDPGMELHLIHYSYGVNSTEKGDLSSESTVSRIRTEHFPLTLESARPSHTSQYLCASSESDDRVGAEAFFGQGTRLTVV.